The source of this T cell receptor (beta chain) is a study of glioma-infiltrating T cells after dendritic cell vaccination. Documented time point: after dendritic cell vaccination, including at tumor progression/relapse. The protocol was immunoSEQ multiplex PCR, while the TCRdb copy is restricted to in-frame clones and leaves out a portion. Of tens of thousands of clones in the sample, roughly 87% were seen once. With V trimmed by 1 base and J by 0 bases, 8 bases remained unmatched. Looked up from germline, CDR1 is SGHNT and CDR2 is YENEEA. The CDR3 consists of 18 residues. The chain recombines TRBV11-3 with TRBJ2-1; 8 bases map to TRBD2. This specimen was blood, taken after dendritic cell vaccination. This clonotype was sampled from a human donor with glioblastoma. The CDR3 region has the DNA TGTGCCAGCAGCTTAGGGACTAGCTCCTTGAGCTCCTACAATGAGCAGTTCTTC. Translation gives CASSLGTSSLSSYNEQFF. Full variable domain (outside the CDR3, taken from reference TRBV11-3 and TRBJ2-1): EAGVVQSPRYKIIEKKQPVAFWCNPISGHNTLYWYLQNLGQGPELLIRYENEEAVDDSQLPKDRFSAERLKGVDSTLKIQPAELGDSAVYLCASSLGTSSLSSYNEQFFGPGTRLTVL.